What follows are 8 T cell receptor beta chains derived from one specimen sequenced in a study of CXCR3-negative and CXCR3-positive naive CD8 T cells. UMI-tagged TRB cDNA libraries were built via 5' RACE. TCRdb reprocessed the 5' RACE reads; each CDR3 protein has one entry and no DNA is given. The ten most abundant clones cover 0.62% of a sample with about 84,000 distinct CDR3 sequences. Their specific antigens are unknown. Study-wide findings and caveats: Naive CXCR3-positive cells had TRB CDR3s more hydrophobic than those of CXCR3-negative naive cells.

Sequencing used naive CXCR3+ CD8+ T cells from blood. Subset here: CD45RO-CCR7+CD27+CD95- naive CD8+ T cells expressing CXCR3 (TNR3+). These receptors were collected from a human donor in good health. Some clones in this sample may be carry-over from other donors' samples.

The rearrangement uses TRBV7-7 and TRBJ2-1; TCRdb proposes TRBD2, but this gene call is untestable without DNA. This CDR3 comprises 15 residues. Per germline, CDR1 SSHAT and CDR2 FNYEAQ (reference sequence). The CDR3 sequence: CASSSDLQGHNEQFF.

The chain couples TRBV12-3 or TRBV12-4 to TRBJ2-1. The CDR3 covers 14 residues. The CDR3 sequence is CASSLAGKYNEQFF.

The J gene is TRBJ2-3, the V gene TRBV14. Germline CDR1 reads SGHDN; CDR2 reads FVKESK. The CDR3 extends over 18 amino acids. This CDR3 is CASSQERLGVWSTDTQYF.

This rearrangement joins TRBV6-5 to TRBJ2-1; checking the TCRdb D call of TRBD1 is not possible without DNA. The germline V gene has CDR1 MNHEY and CDR2 SVGAGI. The CDR3 totals 15 residues. Here the CDR3 reads CASSYSRTGGREQYF.

The V gene is TRBV27, the J gene TRBJ1-2. CDR3 size: 12 residues. Looked up from germline, CDR1 is MNHEY and CDR2 is SMNVEV (reference sequence). CDR3: CASRTIQSGYTF.

The chain combines TRBV29-1 with TRBJ2-1; absent DNA, TCRdb's TRBD1 call cannot be checked. The CDR3 runs to 13 residues. Germline CDR1 SQVTM, CDR2 ANQGSEA. This CDR3 reads CSVEDKRGDEQFF.

This chain joins TRBV9 and TRBJ2-3. The CDR3 loop spans 15 amino acids. Germline V gene lookup returns CDR1 SGDLS and CDR2 YYNGEE. Here the CDR3 reads CASSPQERPTDTQYF.

The V call is TRBV28, the J call TRBJ2-3; absent DNA, TCRdb's TRBD2 call cannot be checked. Germline values: CDR1 MDHEN, CDR2 SYDVKM. CDR3 length: 19 residues. CDR3 residues: CASSPVPRRGGLWTDTQYF.